Each of the 20 T cell receptor beta chains below was sequenced from the same sample in a study of OX40 agonist ivuxolimab in advanced cancers. Here immunoSEQ multiplex PCR was the method, and the copy in TCRdb shows in-frame clones only, minus some. The data show more than 60,000 clones, with 65% to 85% seen just once and 27% held by the top ten. Sequencing was performed on CD4+ or CD8+ T cells sorted from blood, taken in a trial of the OX40 agonist ivuxolimab. These receptors were collected from an adult with an advanced solid tumor such as melanoma, head and neck, liver or kidney cancer.

This chain connects TRBV19 to TRBJ2-3, with 7 bases fitting TRBD1. The V gene's germline CDR1 is LNHDA and CDR2 SQIVND (reference sequence). The J segment lost 2 bases and the V segment lost 3 bases, leaving 2 bases of the junction unmatched. The CDR3 loop spans 14 amino acids. CDR3 bases: TGTGCCAGTAGTATGGACAGGCCCACAGATACGCAGTATTTT. The encoded protein is CASSMDRPTDTQYF. Based on the CDR3 plus reference TRBV19 and TRBJ2-3, the full variable domain is DGGITQSPKYLFRKEGQNVTLSCEQNLNHDAMYWYRQDPGQGLRLIYYSQIVNDFQKGDIAEGYSVSREKKESFPLTVTSAQKNPTAFYLCASSMDRPTDTQYFGPGTRLTVL.

The rearrangement uses TRBV5-4 and TRBJ2-5, with D possibly called TRBD1 or TRBD2 (5 bases each). CDR1 and CDR2 from the germline V gene are SGHNT and YYREEE (reference sequence). V was cut by 0 bases and J by 3 bases, with 9 bases left in between. This CDR3 is built from 14 residues. CDR3 sequence reads: CASSLVGTKETQYF. The DNA of the CDR3 is TGTGCCAGCAGCTTGGTAGGGACCAAAGAGACCCAGTACTTC.

This clone was recorded once. The V gene is TRBV19, the J gene TRBJ2-3; 12 bases are shared with TRBD2. Germline loops: CDR1 LNHDA, CDR2 SQIVND (reference sequence). J gave up 3 bases and V 1 base, and 2 bases lay outside the gene matches. The CDR3 is made up of 16 amino acids. For the CDR3, the DNA is TGTGCCAGTAGTATAGGGACTAGCGGGACTACAGATACGCAGTATTTT. Protein: CASSIGTSGTTDTQYF.

This clone was counted only a few times. The V gene is TRBV6-1, the J gene TRBJ1-5; weak D call: TRBD1 (6 bases). CDR1 is MNHNS and CDR2 is SASEGT in the germline V gene. The CDR3 is 16 amino acids. V shed 2 bases and J shed 4 bases, with 15 bases lying between them. CDR3 in DNA: TGTGCCAGCAGTGAAACTTGGGGGCTGGGGAATCAGCCCCAGCATTTT. This codes for CASSETWGLGNQPQHF.

The chain recombines TRBV2 with TRBJ2-5, with D perhaps being TRBD1 or TRBD2 (5 bases each). The germline V and J ends were trimmed by 1 base and 11 bases, with 14 bases remaining between them. The CDR3 extends over 13 amino acids. Germline V lookup: CDR1 SNHLY, CDR2 FYNNEI. CDR3 bases: TGTGCCAGCAGTGAAGTCGACTTAGGGGAGCAGTACTTC. Its protein product is CASSEVDLGEQYF.

This rearrangement joins TRBV14 to TRBJ2-1; no definite D call. The CDR3 is 18 residues long. CDR1 is SGHDN and CDR2 is FVKESK in the germline V gene. V was pared by 0 bases and J by 8 bases, with 23 bases between. The CDR3 coding sequence is TGTGCCAGCAGCCAAGATGGGATCTTAGCCCAGTCTTATCATGAGCAGTTCTTC. Its translation: CASSQDGILAQSYHEQFF. Supplemented by reference TRBV14 and TRBJ2-1, the full variable domain reads EAGVTQFPSHSVIEKGQTVTLRCDPISGHDNLYWYRRVMGKEIKFLLHFVKESKQDESGMPNNRFLAERTGGTYSTLKVQPAELEDSGVYFCASSQDGILAQSYHEQFFGPGTRLTVL.

This chain uses TRBV5-1 with TRBJ1-5; D remains unclear. Germline CDR1 reads SGHRS; CDR2 reads YFSETQ. The germline V and J ends were trimmed by 1 base and 1 base, with 9 bases remaining between them. The CDR3 has 15 residues. The CDR3 DNA reads TGCGCCAGCAGCTTGTCCGATGGGAGCAATCAGCCCCAGCATTTT. This codes for CASSLSDGSNQPQHF.

The table lists this clone with a few counts. This chain connects TRBV6-5 to TRBJ1-2; the match to TRBD1 covers 8 bases. Germline V gives CDR1 MNHEY, CDR2 SVGAGI. V lost 5 bases and J lost 2; bases outside the gene matches: 1. This CDR3 has 13 residues. CDR3 amino acids: CASSHRGNYGYTF. The CDR3 DNA reads as TGTGCCAGCAGTCACAGGGGGAACTATGGCTACACCTTC.

The genes are TRBV10-1 and TRBJ2-1; D is possibly TRBD1 or TRBD2 (5 bases each). With 8 bases removed from V and 9 bases from J, the gap between germline ends came to 20 bases. The CDR3 is 14 amino acids. Germline assignment: CDR1 WNHNN and CDR2 SYGVQD (reference sequence). The CDR3 DNA sequence: TGCGCCAGCTCCCCCGGGACCCCCGGACGTGAGCAGTTCTTC. It encodes CASSPGTPGREQFF.

This clone was picked up one time. The chain has TRBV5-5 and TRBJ2-7; D unresolved. The germline V and J ends were trimmed by 3 bases and 4 bases, with 17 bases remaining between them. The germline V gene encodes CDR1 SGHKS and CDR2 YYEKEE (reference sequence). The CDR3 is made up of 15 amino acids. The CDR3 protein is CASSSTAVPSYEQYF. The CDR3 DNA reads as TGTGCCAGCAGCTCAACTGCTGTACCTTCTTACGAGCAGTACTTC.

The chain has TRBV5-5 and TRBJ1-1; D call uncertain. V was pared by 4 bases and J by 0 bases, with 10 bases between. This CDR3 has 14 amino acids. Germline CDR1 and CDR2: SGHKS and YYEKEE (reference sequence). CDR3 residues: CASSRNLMNTEAFF. The DNA of the CDR3 is TGTGCCAGCAGCCGCAACCTAATGAACACTGAAGCTTTCTTT.

The chain links TRBV18 to TRBJ1-2, with 7 bases aligning to TRBD1. The length of the CDR3 is 14 residues. Germline V lookup: CDR1 KGHSH, CDR2 LQKENI. With 2 bases clipped from V and 2 bases from J, the junction kept 2 bases outside the gene matches. The DNA for the CDR3 is TGTGCCAGCTCACCAGGACAGGAAAACTATGGCTACACCTTC. Translated: CASSPGQENYGYTF.

The V call is TRBV27, the J call TRBJ1-1, with TRBD1 matching over 8 bases. The ends lost 5 bases at V and 11 bases at J; junction bases unmatched: 4. The length of the CDR3 is 11 residues. Germline V gene sequence: CDR1 MNHEY, CDR2 SMNVEV (reference sequence). CDR3 protein: CASSRGQVAFF. The CDR3 coding sequence is TGTGCCAGCAGTAGGGGACAGGTGGCTTTCTTT.

V gene TRBV18 combines with J gene TRBJ1-5; D perhaps matches TRBD1 (6 bases). The CDR3 runs to 15 residues. The germline V and J ends were trimmed by 2 bases and 6 bases, with 14 bases remaining between them. CDR1 and CDR2 from the germline V gene are KGHSH and LQKENI. The CDR3 region has the DNA TGTGCCAGCTCACCAGATGCGGACAGAAGTCAGCCCCAGCATTTT. It is translated as CASSPDADRSQPQHF.

The chain employs TRBV11-3 and TRBJ2-7; 7 bases are shared with TRBD1. This CDR3 has 15 residues. Germline loops: CDR1 SGHNT, CDR2 YENEEA. The junction had 13 bases not matched to a gene; V was cut back by 7 bases and J by 4 bases. As DNA, the CDR3 is TGTGCCAGCATCACTTCAGGACAGGTGGGATACGAGCAGTACTTC. The encoded protein is CASITSGQVGYEQYF. Full variable domain (outside the CDR3, taken from reference TRBV11-3 and TRBJ2-7): EAGVVQSPRYKIIEKKQPVAFWCNPISGHNTLYWYLQNLGQGPELLIRYENEEAVDDSQLPKDRFSAERLKGVDSTLKIQPAELGDSAVYLCASITSGQVGYEQYFGPGTRLTVT.

The J gene is TRBJ2-2, the V gene TRBV6-1; 8 positions match TRBD1. V lost 4 bases and J lost 4; bases outside the gene matches: 8. From germline, CDR1 is MNHNS and CDR2 SASEGT. The CDR3 loop spans 16 amino acids. The CDR3: CASSAQDRVGTGELFF. DNA for the CDR3: TGTGCCAGCAGTGCCCAGGACAGGGTGGGCACCGGGGAGCTGTTTTTT.

The chain employs TRBV2 and TRBJ1-1; TRBD1 is a possible D gene (5 bases). V lost 3 bases to trimming and J lost 1 base, with 9 bases between them. The CDR3 is 14 amino acids. Germline assignment: CDR1 SNHLY and CDR2 FYNNEI. CDR3 sequence reads: CASSERGSNTEAFF. CDR3 in DNA: TGTGCCAGCAGTGAGAGGGGATCGAACACTGAAGCTTTCTTT. Variable domain in full (rest from reference TRBV2 and TRBJ1-1): EPEVTQTPSHQVTQMGQEVILRCVPISNHLYFYWYRQILGQKVEFLVSFYNNEISEKSEIFDDQFSVERPDGSNFTLKIRSTKLEDSAMYFCASSERGSNTEAFFGQGTRLTVV.

This rearrangement joins TRBV29-1 to TRBJ2-5, with D unresolved. Germline V gene sequence: CDR1 SQVTM, CDR2 ANQGSEA. Trimming shortened V by 4 bases and J by 5 bases, and 11 bases separated the two germline ends. This CDR3 has 12 amino acids. The CDR3 DNA sequence: TGCAGCGTTGTTGGGCAGTTGGAGACCCAGTACTTC. Its protein product is CSVVGQLETQYF.

The chain links TRBV2 to TRBJ1-1; D remains ambiguous. The germline V gene has CDR1 SNHLY and CDR2 FYNNEI. The length of the CDR3 is 12 residues. Trimming removed 5 bases at V and 1 base at J, with 5 bases between. In DNA form, the CDR3 reads TGTGCCAGCAGTTTTCAGAACACTGAAGCTTTCTTT. The encoded protein is CASSFQNTEAFF.

This chain connects TRBV7-9 to TRBJ1-4; tentative D call: TRBD1 (5 bases). Germline values: CDR1 SEHNR, CDR2 FQNEAQ (reference sequence). V was pared by 10 bases and J by 15 bases, with 27 bases between. The CDR3 runs to 14 residues. In DNA form, the CDR3 reads TGTGCCACGGGCCGGGACGGCCTAATGAAAACCGTGTTTTTT. Its protein is CATGRDGLMKTVFF.